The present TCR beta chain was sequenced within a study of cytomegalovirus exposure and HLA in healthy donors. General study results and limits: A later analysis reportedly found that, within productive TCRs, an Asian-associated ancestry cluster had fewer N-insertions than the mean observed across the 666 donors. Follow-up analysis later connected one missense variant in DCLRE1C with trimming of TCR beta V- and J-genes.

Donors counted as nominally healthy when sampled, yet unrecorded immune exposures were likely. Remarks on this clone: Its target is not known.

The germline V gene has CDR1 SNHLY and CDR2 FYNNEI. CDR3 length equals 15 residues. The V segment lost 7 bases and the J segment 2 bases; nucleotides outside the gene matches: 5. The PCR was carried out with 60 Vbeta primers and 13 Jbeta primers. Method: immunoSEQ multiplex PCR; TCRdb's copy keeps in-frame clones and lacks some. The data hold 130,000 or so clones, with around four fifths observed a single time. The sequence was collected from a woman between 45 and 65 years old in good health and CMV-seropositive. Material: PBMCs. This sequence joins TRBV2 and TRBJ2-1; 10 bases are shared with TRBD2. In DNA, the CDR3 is TGTGCCAGCACCTCCCTAGCGGGGGCCTACAATGAGCAGTTCTTC. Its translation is CASTSLAGAYNEQFF.